This T cell receptor beta chain was sequenced for a study of blood T cell repertoires in COVID-19. Per germline, CDR1 ENHRY and CDR2 SYGVKD. The CDR3 spans 15 residues. Trimming removed 0 bases from V and 7 bases from J, with 10 bases in between. Recruitment covered 20 to 25 US areas and drew participants whose ages spanned roughly 18 to 100 years. TCRdb's table, derived via immunoSEQ multiplex PCR, lists solely in-frame clones and lacks some. The sample contains about 240,000 clones, about 91% of which appear only once. This rearrangement joins TRBV10-3 to TRBJ1-6; weak D call: TRBD1 (5 bases). The receptor's source is a woman in her 30s with acute COVID-19. The sequencing input was PBMCs or T cells enriched from blood (not recorded which). CDR3: CAISESGQLNSPLHF. The CDR3 nucleotides are TGTGCCATCAGTGAGTCGGGGCAGCTAAATTCACCCCTCCACTTT.